This T cell receptor (beta chain) was recorded in a study of regulatory T cells in long-lasting Graves disease. Points from the study as a whole: Analyses excluded thyroid tissue, covering peripheral blood alone. Segments TRBV28, TRBJ1-2 and TRBJ2-5 showed preferential usage in persistent disease.

This clonotype was detected many times. The antigen remains unidentified. Investigators prepared the TCR beta libraries by applying iRepertoire HTBI primers and Arm-PCR of CDR3 regions. TCRdb analysed the multiplex PCR reads with MiXCR anew, one entry per CDR3 protein. The repertoire includes approximately 230,000 distinct CDR3 sequences, about a sixth of them detected once, and roughly a fifth sits in the top ten. Time point given: newly diagnosed GD, antithyroid drugs for less than 3 months. Extracted RNA from PBMCs served as the source of the TCR library. The patient group derived from an endocrinology department in Xi'an, China. Germline assignment: CDR1 MNHEY and CDR2 SVGEGT. The length of the CDR3 is 14 residues. The ends lost 8 bases at V and 2 bases at J; junction bases unmatched: 6.

The material sequenced was peripheral blood mononuclear cells (PBMCs), taken at new diagnosis, from a patient treated with antithyroid drugs. The receptor was isolated from a female donor with Graves disease. The rearrangement links TRBV6-2 or TRBV6-3 to TRBJ2-1, with 7 bases lining up with TRBD2. CDR3 DNA sequence: TGTGCCAGCCAAGGTAGCGGGCCCTACAATGAGCAGTTCTTC. Translated, it gives CASQGSGPYNEQFF.